Following are 18 T cell receptor beta chains from one sample sequenced in a study of PD-1 blockade in classical Hodgkin lymphoma. Stated time point: cycle 4 day 1 (C4D1), after more than 5 weeks of nivolumab. Every patient was affected by relapse after autologous stem cell transplantation, while exposure to brentuximab vedotin was not uniform. Produced via immunoSEQ multiplex PCR; TCRdb's table is partial and in-frame only. The table lists about 90,000 clones, under 85% of them singletons. The sequenced sample was peripheral blood mononuclear cells (PBMCs), obtained before the fourth cycle of nivolumab. These receptors were obtained from a human donor with classical Hodgkin lymphoma.

V usage is TRBV5-1 and J usage is TRBJ2-5; 7 bases are a match to TRBD2. Germline CDR1 and CDR2: SGHRS and YFSETQ. The junction had 10 bases not matched to a gene; V was cut back by 4 bases and J by 1 base. CDR3 length: 16 amino acids. The CDR3, as DNA: TGCGCCAGCAGCAACGGAAGACTAGCACGCCAAGAGACCCAGTACTTC. As protein: CASSNGRLARQETQYF.

This clone appeared once. The rearrangement uses TRBV14 and TRBJ1-4; the D gene is possibly TRBD1 (6 bases). CDR3 length: 15 amino acids. Between the trimmed V and J ends, which lost 0 bases and 11 bases, there was a span of 16 bases. Germline lookup yields CDR1 SGHDN and CDR2 FVKESK. The CDR3 DNA is TGTGCCAGCAGCCAAGAAAGGCAGGGGATTGGGAAACTGTTTTTT. Its protein product is CASSQERQGIGKLFF.

The chain recombines TRBV7-2 with TRBJ2-5; perhaps TRBD2 as D (5 bases). Germline V gene sequence: CDR1 SGHTA, CDR2 FQGNSA. V was clipped by 1 base and J by 2 bases, with 11 bases between them. The length of the CDR3 is 15 residues. This CDR3 reads CASSLGPTSQETQYF. The DNA for the CDR3 is TGTGCCAGCAGCTTAGGGCCCACTAGTCAAGAGACCCAGTACTTC.

J is TRBJ2-7 and V is TRBV9, with D unresolved. Trimming removed 2 bases from V and 0 bases from J, with 9 bases in between. Germline CDR1 is SGDLS and CDR2 is YYNGEE. This CDR3 is built from 14 residues. The CDR3 bases are TGTGCCAGCAGCGTGGTCCCAGACTCCTACGAGCAGTACTTC. This encodes CASSVVPDSYEQYF. Based on the CDR3 plus reference TRBV9 and TRBJ2-7, the full variable domain is DSGVTQTPKHLITATGQRVTLRCSPRSGDLSVYWYQQSLDQGLQFLIQYYNGEERAKGNILERFSAQQFPDLHSELNLSSLELGDSALYFCASSVVPDSYEQYFGPGTRLTVT.

CDR3 nucleotide sequence: TGCAGCGGCGCCGGGACAGGGGCCTATGGCTACACCTTC. It specifies CSGAGTGAYGYTF. The chain is built from TRBV29-1 and TRBJ1-2; 10 nucleotides agree with TRBD1. This CDR3 comprises 13 residues. Germline V gives CDR1 SQVTM, CDR2 ANQGSEA. V was pared by 7 bases and J by 4 bases, with 6 bases of the junction left unmatched.

As DNA, the CDR3 is TGTGCCAGCAGCCCCGGGGGGGAAGGCACAGATACGCAGTATTTT. Protein product: CASSPGGEGTDTQYF. This rearrangement joins TRBV9 to TRBJ2-3, with 8 bases that match TRBD2. Germline V gives CDR1 SGDLS, CDR2 YYNGEE. The CDR3 has 15 amino acids. V lost 4 bases, J lost 1 base, and 5 bases stayed unmatched. The variable domain in full, completed from reference TRBV9 and TRBJ2-3, reads DSGVTQTPKHLITATGQRVTLRCSPRSGDLSVYWYQQSLDQGLQFLIQYYNGEERAKGNILERFSAQQFPDLHSELNLSSLELGDSALYFCASSPGGEGTDTQYFGPGTRLTVL.

The genes are TRBV6-6 and TRBJ2-7; the match to TRBD2 covers 9 bases. Germline-derived CDR1 and CDR2 are MNHNY and SVGAGI (reference sequence). The CDR3 has 15 residues. Trimming removed 7 bases from V and 3 bases from J; junction bases left unmatched: 10. The CDR3 region is CASTFSGSRHYEQYF. For the CDR3, the DNA is TGTGCCAGCACCTTTAGCGGGAGTAGGCACTACGAGCAGTACTTC.

The V gene is TRBV2, the J gene TRBJ1-4; perhaps TRBD1 as D (5 bases). Germline V gives CDR1 SNHLY, CDR2 FYNNEI. The CDR3 sequence is 16 residues long. V was cut by 6 bases and J by 0 bases, with 14 bases left in between. The DNA of the CDR3 is TGTGCCAGCAGGGGGACCCCTTACGCAACTAATGAAAAACTGTTTTTT. Its translation is CASRGTPYATNEKLFF.

J is TRBJ2-7 and V is TRBV5-6, with D possibly matching TRBD2 (5 bases). V lost 2 bases to trimming and J lost 3 bases, with 18 bases between them. The CDR3 spans 16 residues. Germline V CDR1 and CDR2: SGHDT, YYEEEE. Written as DNA, the CDR3 is TGTGCCAGCAGCTTTTCTGGACCGGGGTTATACTACGAGCAGTACTTC. Its protein product is CASSFSGPGLYYEQYF.

This clone was picked up a small number of times. The chain employs TRBV30 and TRBJ1-5, with 8 positions matching TRBD1. Germline V lookup: CDR1 GTSNPN, CDR2 SVGIG (reference sequence). The CDR3 contains 14 residues. The V segment lost 3 bases and the J segment 4 bases; nucleotides outside the gene matches: 5. The CDR3 sequence is CAWSLQGGNQPQHF. The CDR3 DNA follows: TGTGCCTGGAGCCTACAGGGGGGAAATCAGCCCCAGCATTTT.

The chain links TRBV27 to TRBJ2-6; 11 bases fit TRBD1. In germline, CDR1 is MNHEY, CDR2 SMNVEV (reference sequence). CDR3 size: 16 residues. V shed 6 bases, J shed 2 bases, and the junction held 3 bases outside the gene matches. Here the CDR3 DNA reads TGTGCCAGCAGGGGACAGGGGGGTACTGGGGCCAACGTCCTGACTTTC. Translation gives CASRGQGGTGANVLTF.

The chain's CDR3 is CASSLFAGQGADTQYF. CDR3 nucleotide sequence: TGTGCCAGCAGTTTATTTGCGGGACAGGGGGCAGATACGCAGTATTTT. The gene calls are TRBV27 and TRBJ2-3; TRBD1 aligns across 11 bases. The CDR3 consists of 16 residues. Germline V gene sequence: CDR1 MNHEY, CDR2 SMNVEV (reference sequence). V trimming: 1 base; J trimming: 4 bases; junction bases outside the gene matches: 4.

The chain combines TRBV5-4 with TRBJ2-2, with D perhaps TRBD1 (6 bases). The germline gives CDR1 SGHNT, CDR2 YYREEE (reference sequence). This CDR3 comprises 16 residues. V was pared by 0 bases and J by 5 bases, with 14 bases between. CDR3 nucleotide sequence: TGTGCCAGCAGCTTGGGATCGGGCCAGGGGACCGGGGAGCTGTTTTTT. Its protein is CASSLGSGQGTGELFF.

J is TRBJ2-1 and V is TRBV5-1; D call uncertain. The V gene lost 4 bases and the J gene lost 9 bases, with 17 bases spanning the gap. CDR3 length equals 14 residues. Germline values: CDR1 SGHRS, CDR2 YFSETQ. The CDR3 spells CASSPDRQTAEQFF. CDR3 DNA sequence: TGCGCCAGCAGCCCCGATAGGCAGACTGCTGAGCAGTTCTTC.

The chain couples TRBV30 to TRBJ2-2; unclear D gene. The V gene lost 4 bases and the J gene lost 0 bases, with 3 bases spanning the gap. This CDR3 comprises 12 residues. Germline V CDR1 and CDR2: GTSNPN, SVGIG (reference sequence). The CDR3 here is CAWTANTGELFF. The CDR3 nucleotides are TGTGCCTGGACAGCGAACACCGGGGAGCTGTTTTTT. Looking up the rest from reference TRBV30 and TRBJ2-2 gives the full variable domain: SQTIHQWPATLVQPVGSPLSLECTVEGTSNPNLYWYRQAAGRGLQLLFYSVGIGQISSEVPQNLSASRPQDRQFILSSKKLLLSDSGFYLCAWTANTGELFFGEGSRLTVL.

This clone has a single count. At one boundary the junction diverges from the germline segment, which might be a read error. As DNA, the CDR3 is TGTGCCAGCAGAGAAGAGGCCGCTCGACTAGCGGGCGAGCAGTACTTC. This encodes CASREEAARLAGEQYF. This chain joins TRBV2 and TRBJ2-7; 10 nucleotides agree with TRBD2. CDR3 size: 16 residues. The germline V gene has CDR1 SNHLY and CDR2 FYNNEI.

The genes are TRBV4-2 and TRBJ1-3, with 9 bases that match TRBD1. This CDR3 region has 18 residues. Per germline, CDR1 LGHNA and CDR2 YNFKEQ. The V segment lost 0 bases and the J segment 1 base; nucleotides outside the gene matches: 7. CDR3: CASSQDTGGLGSGNTIYF. The DNA for the CDR3 is TGTGCCAGCAGCCAAGATACAGGGGGCCTCGGGTCTGGAAACACCATATATTTT.

The genes are TRBV5-1 and TRBJ1-2; 7 bases align to TRBD1. CDR1 is SGHRS, CDR2 YFSETQ, per germline. The CDR3 spans 13 residues. The trim removed 2 bases at V and 3 bases at J, leaving 1 base unmatched. CDR3 protein: CASSFDRDYGYTF. For the CDR3, the DNA is TGCGCCAGCAGCTTTGACAGGGACTATGGCTACACCTTC.